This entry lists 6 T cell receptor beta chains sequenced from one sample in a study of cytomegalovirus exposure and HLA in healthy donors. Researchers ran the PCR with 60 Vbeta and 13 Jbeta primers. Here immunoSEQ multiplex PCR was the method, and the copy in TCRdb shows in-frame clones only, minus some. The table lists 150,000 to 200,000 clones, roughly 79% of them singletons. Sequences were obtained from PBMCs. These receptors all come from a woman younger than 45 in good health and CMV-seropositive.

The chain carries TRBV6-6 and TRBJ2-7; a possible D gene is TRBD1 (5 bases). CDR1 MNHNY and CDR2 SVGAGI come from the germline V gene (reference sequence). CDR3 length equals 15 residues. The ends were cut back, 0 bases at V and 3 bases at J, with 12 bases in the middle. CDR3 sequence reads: CASSYSTRVGYEQYF. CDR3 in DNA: TGTGCCAGCAGTTACTCGACCAGGGTGGGCTACGAGCAGTACTTC.

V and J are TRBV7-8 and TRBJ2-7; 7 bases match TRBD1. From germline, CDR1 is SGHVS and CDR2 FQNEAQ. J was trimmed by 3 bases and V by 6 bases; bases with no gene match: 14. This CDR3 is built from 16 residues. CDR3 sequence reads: CASSSKRVRGYYEQYF. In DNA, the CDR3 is TGTGCCAGCAGTTCCAAAAGGGTCAGGGGGTACTACGAGCAGTACTTC. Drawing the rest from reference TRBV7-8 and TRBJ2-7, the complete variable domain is GAGVSQSPRYKVAKRGQDVALRCDPISGHVSLFWYQQALGQGPEFLTYFQNEAQLDKSGLPSDRFFAERPEGSVSTLKIQRTQQEDSAVYLCASSSKRVRGYYEQYFGPGTRLTVT.

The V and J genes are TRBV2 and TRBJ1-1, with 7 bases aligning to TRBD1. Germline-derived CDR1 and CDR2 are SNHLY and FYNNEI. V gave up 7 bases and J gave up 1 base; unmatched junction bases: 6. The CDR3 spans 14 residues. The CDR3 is CASTPQGPNTEAFF. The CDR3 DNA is TGTGCCAGCACTCCACAGGGGCCGAACACTGAAGCTTTCTTT. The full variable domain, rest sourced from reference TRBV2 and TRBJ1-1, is EPEVTQTPSHQVTQMGQEVILRCVPISNHLYFYWYRQILGQKVEFLVSFYNNEISEKSEIFDDQFSVERPDGSNFTLKIRSTKLEDSAMYFCASTPQGPNTEAFFGQGTRLTVV.

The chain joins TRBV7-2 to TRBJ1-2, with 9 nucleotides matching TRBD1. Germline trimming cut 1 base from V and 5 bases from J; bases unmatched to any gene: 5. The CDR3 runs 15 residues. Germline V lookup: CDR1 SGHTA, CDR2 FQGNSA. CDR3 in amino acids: CASSLEVQGAYGYTF. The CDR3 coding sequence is TGTGCCAGCAGCTTAGAGGTACAGGGGGCTTATGGCTACACCTTC.

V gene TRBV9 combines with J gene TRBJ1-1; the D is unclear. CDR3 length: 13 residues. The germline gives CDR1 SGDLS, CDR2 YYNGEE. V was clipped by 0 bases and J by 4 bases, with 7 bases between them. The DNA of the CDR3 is TGTGCCAGCAGCGTAGAGCTGGTCACTGAAGCTTTCTTT. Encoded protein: CASSVELVTEAFF.

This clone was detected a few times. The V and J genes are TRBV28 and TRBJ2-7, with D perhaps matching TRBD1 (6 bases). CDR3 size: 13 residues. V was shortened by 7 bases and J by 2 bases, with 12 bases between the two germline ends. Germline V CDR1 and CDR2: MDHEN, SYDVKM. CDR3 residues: CASNRANPYEQYF. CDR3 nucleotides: TGTGCCAGCAACAGGGCCAATCCCTACGAGCAGTACTTC. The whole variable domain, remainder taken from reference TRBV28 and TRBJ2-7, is DVKVTQSSRYLVKRTGEKVFLECVQDMDHENMFWYRQDPGLGLRLIYFSYDVKMKEKGDIPEGYSVSREKKERFSLILESASTNQTSMYLCASNRANPYEQYFGPGTRLTVT.